Shown below are 32 T cell receptor beta chains from a single sample sequenced in a study of T cell changes during pregnancy in multiple sclerosis. Data came from immunoSEQ multiplex PCR; TCRdb stores just in-frame clones and leaves some out. This sample has tens of thousands of clones, with about 92% found just once. This sample comprised CD8+ T cells from peripheral blood mononuclear cells, obtained in the first trimester of pregnancy. The source of these receptors is a female donor with multiple sclerosis, enrolled in a pregnancy study.

This sequence joins TRBV4-2 and TRBJ2-7; 8 bases agree with TRBD2. The junction had 5 bases not matched to a gene; V was cut back by 0 bases and J by 4 bases. CDR3 length: 15 amino acids. Per germline, CDR1 LGHNA and CDR2 YNFKEQ. The DNA for the CDR3 is TGTGCCAGCAGCCAAGAGGAGCGGGGGTCGTACGAGCAGTACTTC. This encodes CASSQEERGSYEQYF.

J is TRBJ2-2 and V is TRBV4-2; a possible D gene is TRBD1 (6 bases). V gave up 4 bases and J gave up 6 bases, with 15 bases separating them. The CDR3 sequence is 15 residues long. In germline, CDR1 is LGHNA, CDR2 YNFKEQ. The CDR3 sequence: CASSPRAGEPGELFF. The CDR3 region has the DNA TGTGCCAGCAGCCCTCGTGCAGGGGAACCCGGGGAGCTGTTTTTT.

This clone was found a few times. The chain combines TRBV9 with TRBJ1-5; no clear D gene. CDR1 is SGDLS and CDR2 is YYNGEE in the germline V gene. Trimming took off 0 bases at V and 6 bases at J, with 10 bases between the two ends. This CDR3 is built from 14 residues. The CDR3 bases are TGTGCCAGCAGCGTAGGGCAGGCAGGTCAGCCCCAGCATTTT. Translating it yields CASSVGQAGQPQHF. Combining the CDR3 with reference TRBV9 and TRBJ1-5 gives the whole variable domain DSGVTQTPKHLITATGQRVTLRCSPRSGDLSVYWYQQSLDQGLQFLIQYYNGEERAKGNILERFSAQQFPDLHSELNLSSLELGDSALYFCASSVGQAGQPQHFGDGTRLSIL.

The chain combines TRBV11-2 with TRBJ1-1, with unresolved D. The CDR3 consists of 15 residues. Germline V CDR1 and CDR2: SGHAT, FQNNGV. With 5 bases removed from V and 5 bases from J, the gap between germline ends came to 18 bases. CDR3 sequence reads: CASSPRLVGRTEAFF. The CDR3 nucleotides read TGTGCCAGCAGCCCCCGGCTAGTGGGGAGAACTGAAGCTTTCTTT.

The CDR3 protein is CASSVSSGYNEQFF. CDR3 nucleotide sequence: TGTGCCAGCAGTGTCTCTAGCGGGTACAATGAGCAGTTCTTC. This chain connects TRBV27 to TRBJ2-1; 8 bases are shared with TRBD2. The CDR3 length is 14 residues. Per germline, CDR1 MNHEY and CDR2 SMNVEV (reference sequence). V shed 5 bases, J shed 4 bases, and the junction held 4 bases outside the gene matches.

The J gene is TRBJ2-1, the V gene TRBV9, with D tentatively TRBD2 (6 bases). V was pared by 0 bases and J by 3 bases, with 13 bases between. This CDR3 spans 16 amino acids. Germline CDR1 reads SGDLS; CDR2 reads YYNGEE. This chain's CDR3 is CASSVARVAVYNEQFF. The DNA for the CDR3 is TGTGCCAGCAGCGTAGCACGGGTAGCGGTCTACAATGAGCAGTTCTTC.

The gene calls are TRBV2 and TRBJ1-3; the D is unclear. The CDR3 runs 14 residues. Germline CDR1 SNHLY, CDR2 FYNNEI. V lost 4 bases to trimming and J lost 0 bases, with 7 bases between them. The CDR3, as DNA: TGTGCCAGCAGTGGCTCGAGCTCTGGAAACACCATATATTTT. Amino acids: CASSGSSSGNTIYF.

The rearrangement uses TRBV13 and TRBJ1-2; D is undetermined. Germline V gene lookup returns CDR1 PRHDT and CDR2 FYEKMQ (reference sequence). Trimming cost V 1 base and J 2 bases, with 5 bases left between them. This CDR3 comprises 13 residues. CDR3 sequence (DNA): TGTGCCAGCAGCTTAGCAGAAAACTATGGCTACACCTTC. Translating gives CASSLAENYGYTF.

The chain joins TRBV29-1 to TRBJ2-1; weak D call: TRBD2 (5 bases). In germline, CDR1 is SQVTM, CDR2 ANQGSEA. This CDR3 region has 18 residues. V gave up 1 base and J gave up 6 bases, with 25 bases separating them. CDR3 residues: CSVEGLLDITAAGNEQFF. The DNA of the CDR3 is TGCAGCGTTGAAGGACTATTGGATATTACGGCGGCTGGCAATGAGCAGTTCTTC.

This clone was seen a few times. The rearrangement uses TRBV4-2 and TRBJ2-3; TRBD2 matches at 12 bases. Germline-derived CDR1 and CDR2 are LGHNA and YNFKEQ. The CDR3 totals 16 residues. After removal of 1 base from V and 6 bases from J, the junction contained 5 bases not matched to a gene. CDR3 DNA sequence: TGTGCCAGCAGCCAAGTGAGGACTAGCGGGGCGGATACGCAGTATTTT. Translated: CASSQVRTSGADTQYF.

The rearrangement links TRBV15 to TRBJ2-2; D is possibly TRBD1 (6 bases). Germline V gene data show CDR1 as LNHNV and CDR2 as YYDKDF (reference sequence). CDR3 length: 16 residues. Trimming removed 8 bases from V and 4 bases from J, with 20 bases in between. This CDR3 is CATEPGHPSITGELFF. In DNA, the CDR3 is TGTGCCACCGAACCGGGACACCCTTCGATCACCGGGGAGCTGTTTTTT. Looking up the rest from reference TRBV15 and TRBJ2-2 gives the full variable domain: DAMVIQNPRYQVTQFGKPVTLSCSQTLNHNVMYWYQQKSSQAPKLLFHYYDKDFNNEADTPDNFQSRRPNTSFCFLDIRSPGLGDTAMYLCATEPGHPSITGELFFGEGSRLTVL.

This clone was found once. The chain couples TRBV9 to TRBJ2-3, with TRBD2 matching over 8 bases. The V gene's germline CDR1 is SGDLS and CDR2 YYNGEE. The CDR3 has 14 amino acids. The J segment lost 6 bases and the V segment lost 4 bases, leaving 7 bases of the junction unmatched. The CDR3 DNA reads TGTGCCAGCAGCTTTGGCGGGGGGCAGGATACGCAGTATTTT. Amino acids: CASSFGGGQDTQYF.

The genes are TRBV2 and TRBJ1-3, with no clear D. The ends were cut back, 2 bases at V and 2 bases at J, with 19 bases in the middle. Germline CDR1 and CDR2: SNHLY and FYNNEI. The CDR3 runs to 18 residues. In nucleotides, the CDR3 is TGTGCCAGCAGTGAATGGCGAGAGGAGGCCGTCCCTGGAAACACCATATATTTT. This encodes CASSEWREEAVPGNTIYF. Full variable domain (missing parts from reference TRBV2 and TRBJ1-3): EPEVTQTPSHQVTQMGQEVILRCVPISNHLYFYWYRQILGQKVEFLVSFYNNEISEKSEIFDDQFSVERPDGSNFTLKIRSTKLEDSAMYFCASSEWREEAVPGNTIYFGEGSWLTVV.

The rearrangement uses TRBV7-8 and TRBJ2-3; 8 positions match TRBD2. V was clipped by 2 bases and J by 2 bases; unmatched bases: 6. The CDR3 is 16 amino acids. The germline V gene encodes CDR1 SGHVS and CDR2 FQNEAQ. As DNA, the CDR3 is TGTGCCAGCAGCTTATTCGGGGGGGGAATCACAGATACGCAGTATTTT. This encodes CASSLFGGGITDTQYF.

The chain uses TRBV7-8 and TRBJ1-2; 8 bases are shared with TRBD1. Germline CDR1 reads SGHVS; CDR2 reads FQNEAQ. V dropped 2 bases and J dropped 4; count of bases not matched to a gene: 6. This CDR3 region has 15 residues. This CDR3 reads CASSLQGATPYGYTF. The CDR3 DNA reads TGTGCCAGCAGCTTACAGGGGGCGACTCCCTATGGCTACACCTTC.

The genes are TRBV2 and TRBJ1-1, with no clear D. Trimming cost V 5 bases and J 1 base, with 8 bases left between them. The V gene's germline CDR1 is SNHLY and CDR2 FYNNEI. The length of the CDR3 is 13 residues. The CDR3 spells CASSFDSNTEAFF. For the CDR3, the DNA is TGTGCCAGCAGTTTCGACTCGAACACTGAAGCTTTCTTT.

The J gene is TRBJ1-4, the V gene TRBV15; 10 bases match TRBD1. V was clipped by 4 bases and J by 6 bases; unmatched bases: 11. Germline values: CDR1 LNHNV, CDR2 YYDKDF (reference sequence). This CDR3 has 17 amino acids. The CDR3 DNA reads TGTGCCACCAGCAATCGGGACAGGGGTTCGTGGCATGAAAAACTGTTTTTT. Translation: CATSNRDRGSWHEKLFF. The full variable domain, rest sourced from reference TRBV15 and TRBJ1-4, is DAMVIQNPRYQVTQFGKPVTLSCSQTLNHNVMYWYQQKSSQAPKLLFHYYDKDFNNEADTPDNFQSRRPNTSFCFLDIRSPGLGDTAMYLCATSNRDRGSWHEKLFFGSGTQLSVL.

The rearrangement links TRBV5-3 to TRBJ2-3; TRBD1 might be the D (6 bases). TRBV5-3 is an open reading frame, and its role is uncertain. This CDR3 contains 18 residues. The V end was cut by 3 bases, the J end by 6 bases, with 26 bases between. CDR3 protein: CARSSQPSGQNIMDTQYF. CDR3 in DNA: TGTGCCAGAAGCTCGCAGCCGTCGGGACAAAACATAATGGATACGCAGTATTTT.

The CDR3, as DNA: TGCGCCAGCAGCCAAGCTGGACAGGAATATAGCAATCAGCCCCAGCATTTT. It translates to CASSQAGQEYSNQPQHF. The chain joins TRBV4-1 to TRBJ1-5, with 7 bases fitting TRBD1. Germline CDR1 MGHRA, CDR2 YSYEKL. The CDR3 is 17 residues long. V shed 1 base, J shed 0 bases, and the junction held 6 bases outside the gene matches.

The J gene is TRBJ2-1, the V gene TRBV5-1; 8 bases are a match to TRBD2. Trimming at V came to 4 bases and at J to 8 bases, leaving 8 bases not matched to a gene. Germline CDR1 and CDR2: SGHRS and YFSETQ. CDR3 length: 14 residues. CDR3 region: CASSPAGDQHEQFF. DNA of the CDR3: TGCGCCAGCAGCCCAGCGGGGGATCAGCATGAGCAGTTCTTC.

The chain joins TRBV4-1 to TRBJ1-5; 8 bases agree with TRBD1. The CDR3 sequence is 14 residues long. CDR1 and CDR2 (germline): MGHRA, YSYEKL. Trimming at V came to 4 bases and at J to 7 bases, leaving 6 bases not matched to a gene. The CDR3 bases are TGCGCCAGCAGCCTCGACAGGGGAGAACAGCCCCAGCATTTT. Encoded protein: CASSLDRGEQPQHF.

The chain couples TRBV29-1 to TRBJ2-5; weak D call: TRBD2 (6 bases). The CDR3 totals 12 residues. CDR1 and CDR2 (germline): SQVTM, ANQGSEA. V was cut by 7 bases and J by 5 bases, with 14 bases left in between. The chain's CDR3 is CSALEGLETQYF. In DNA form, the CDR3 reads TGCAGCGCCTTGGAGGGGTTGGAGACCCAGTACTTC.

The rearrangement uses TRBV29-1 and TRBJ2-7; TRBD1 matches at 10 bases. There are 16 residues in the CDR3. Looked up from germline, CDR1 is SQVTM and CDR2 is ANQGSEA. Trimming took 1 base from V and 2 from J; bases not matched to a gene: 8. DNA for the CDR3: TGCAGCGTTGAAGGGACAGGACAGGGGGTAGCCTACGAGCAGTACTTC. Amino acid sequence: CSVEGTGQGVAYEQYF.

The chain is built from TRBV2 and TRBJ2-1, with 10 bases matching TRBD2. CDR3 size: 14 residues. The V and J ends lost 6 bases and 10 bases, in that order; junction bases with no gene match: 9. The germline V gene has CDR1 SNHLY and CDR2 FYNNEI. CDR3 sequence reads: CASRGTSGMGEQFF. CDR3 sequence (DNA): TGTGCCAGCAGGGGTACTAGCGGGATGGGGGAGCAGTTCTTC.

V gene TRBV11-1 combines with J gene TRBJ2-2; D is perhaps TRBD1 (6 bases). The length of the CDR3 is 15 residues. V was shortened by 3 bases and J by 7 bases, with 15 bases between the two germline ends. Germline-derived CDR1 and CDR2 are SGHAT and FQDESV (reference sequence). CDR3: CASSLGAGESGELFF. In DNA, the CDR3 is TGTGCCAGCAGCTTGGGGGCAGGGGAGAGCGGGGAGCTGTTTTTT.

In its sample, this clone was seen once. The DNA of the CDR3 is TGTGCCAGCAGTTACTCGACAGGGGCCAATGAAAAACTGTTTTTT. It specifies CASSYSTGANEKLFF. The chain has TRBV6-5 and TRBJ1-4, with TRBD1 matching over 8 bases. The V gene end was trimmed by 0 bases and the J gene end by 5 bases; junction bases not matched to a gene: 2. The CDR3 contains 15 residues. Germline V CDR1 and CDR2: MNHEY, SVGAGI.

The chain joins TRBV9 to TRBJ1-1; 8 nucleotides agree with TRBD1. This CDR3 region has 14 residues. Germline V gene data show CDR1 as SGDLS and CDR2 as YYNGEE. The V and J ends lost 7 bases and 7 bases, in that order; junction bases with no gene match: 12. DNA for the CDR3: TGTGCCAGCGGGGGGGGGCCACAGGGGGTTGAAGCTTTCTTT. Encoded protein: CASGGGPQGVEAFF.

The chain combines TRBV11-1 with TRBJ2-5; 7 bases fit TRBD1. Germline V gives CDR1 SGHAT, CDR2 FQDESV (reference sequence). This CDR3 spans 13 amino acids. The ends lost 5 bases at V and 3 bases at J; junction bases unmatched: 3. CDR3: CASSRDSEETQYF. CDR3 nucleotide sequence: TGTGCCAGCAGCAGGGACAGCGAAGAGACCCAGTACTTC.

This chain joins TRBV13 and TRBJ2-7; 8 bases fit TRBD1. Germline CDR1 is PRHDT and CDR2 is FYEKMQ (reference sequence). V lost 4 bases and J lost 2; bases outside the gene matches: 4. This CDR3 has 14 residues. For the CDR3, the DNA is TGTGCCAGCAGCTCAAAGACAGGGGCCTACGAGCAGTACTTC. Protein sequence: CASSSKTGAYEQYF.

The J gene is TRBJ2-2, the V gene TRBV12-5; D might be TRBD1 (6 bases). V was pared by 4 bases and J by 0 bases, with 15 bases between. From germline, CDR1 is LGHNT and CDR2 FRNRAP. The CDR3 totals 17 residues. Here the CDR3 reads CASGSADRLANTGELFF. For the CDR3, the DNA is TGTGCTAGTGGTTCCGCCGACAGGCTCGCGAACACCGGGGAGCTGTTTTTT. Drawing the rest from reference TRBV12-5 and TRBJ2-2, the complete variable domain is DARVTQTPRHKVTEMGQEVTMRCQPILGHNTVFWYRQTMMQGLELLAYFRNRAPLDDSGMPKDRFSAEMPDATLATLKIQPSEPRDSAVYFCASGSADRLANTGELFFGEGSRLTVL.

The chain joins TRBV5-6 to TRBJ2-1; a weak D match, TRBD2 (5 bases). The V gene lost 2 bases and the J gene lost 9 bases, with 9 bases spanning the gap. This CDR3 spans 12 amino acids. Germline V gene lookup returns CDR1 SGHDT and CDR2 YYEEEE. CDR3 bases: TGTGCCAGCAGCTTCGGGGTGGGTGAGCAGTTCTTC. It yields the protein CASSFGVGEQFF.

V usage is TRBV25-1 and J usage is TRBJ1-2; 8 nucleotides line up with TRBD1. This CDR3 spans 16 amino acids. Germline values: CDR1 MGHDK, CDR2 SYGVNS. V gave up 4 bases and J gave up 2 bases; unmatched junction bases: 9. CDR3 nucleotide sequence: TGTGCCAGCAGTGCCGCGGGGTGGGACAGGAACTATGGCTACACCTTC. Its translation is CASSAAGWDRNYGYTF.